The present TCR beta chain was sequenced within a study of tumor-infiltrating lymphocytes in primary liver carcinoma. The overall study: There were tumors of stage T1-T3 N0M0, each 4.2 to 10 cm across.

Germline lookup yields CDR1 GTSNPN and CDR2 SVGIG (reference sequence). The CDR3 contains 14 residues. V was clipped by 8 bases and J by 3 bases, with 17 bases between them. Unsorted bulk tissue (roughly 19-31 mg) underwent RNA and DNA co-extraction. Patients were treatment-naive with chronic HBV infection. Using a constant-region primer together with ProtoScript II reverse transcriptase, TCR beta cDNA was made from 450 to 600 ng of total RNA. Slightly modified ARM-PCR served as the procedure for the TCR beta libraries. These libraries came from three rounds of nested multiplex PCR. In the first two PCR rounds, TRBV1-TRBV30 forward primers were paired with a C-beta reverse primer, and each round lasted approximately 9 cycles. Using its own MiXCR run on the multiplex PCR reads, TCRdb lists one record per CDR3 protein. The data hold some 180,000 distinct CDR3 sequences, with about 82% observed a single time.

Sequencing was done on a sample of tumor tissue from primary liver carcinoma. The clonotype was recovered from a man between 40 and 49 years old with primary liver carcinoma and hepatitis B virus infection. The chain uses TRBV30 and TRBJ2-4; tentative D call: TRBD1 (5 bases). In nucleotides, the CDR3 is TGTGCCGTTGAGGCTGGGGCGGTCAAAAACATTCAGTACTTC. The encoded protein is CAVEAGAVKNIQYF.